The 30 T cell receptor beta chains given below trace back to one sample, sequenced in a study of pediatric ulcerative colitis. Clones were sequenced by immunoSEQ multiplex PCR, and TCRdb holds only the in-frame ones, with some missing. The profile shows over 35,000 clones, over 80% of them singletons. The sequenced sample was blood. These receptors were taken from a girl between 5 and 17 years old with moderate ulcerative colitis.

The rearrangement joins TRBV30 to TRBJ1-5; TRBD1 aligns across 9 bases. Germline assignment: CDR1 GTSNPN and CDR2 SVGIG (reference sequence). The CDR3 is 15 amino acids. With 1 base clipped from V and 6 bases from J, the junction kept 7 bases outside the gene matches. The CDR3 sequence is CAWSGTGVVFQPQHF. The CDR3 nucleotides read TGTGCCTGGAGTGGGACAGGGGTAGTATTTCAGCCCCAGCATTTT.

This clone was detected only once. The chain couples TRBV28 to TRBJ1-5; no clear D gene. The V end was cut by 6 bases, the J end by 3 bases, with 27 bases between. This CDR3 comprises 19 residues. From germline, CDR1 is MDHEN and CDR2 SYDVKM. The CDR3 is CASSPPPTRGLSDNQPQHF. The DNA for the CDR3 is TGTGCCAGCAGCCCCCCCCCAACCAGAGGACTGAGTGACAATCAGCCCCAGCATTTT.

The J gene is TRBJ2-5, the V gene TRBV18, with D maybe TRBD2 (5 bases). CDR3 length: 15 residues. The ends were cut back, 4 bases at V and 5 bases at J, with 17 bases in the middle. The V gene's germline CDR1 is KGHSH and CDR2 LQKENI. The CDR3 spells CASSLNGENLETQYF. CDR3 DNA: TGTGCCAGCTCACTCAACGGGGAGAATCTGGAGACCCAGTACTTC.

The rearrangement uses TRBV28 and TRBJ1-1, with no clear D. The ends were cut back, 6 bases at V and 1 base at J, with 3 bases in the middle. The length of the CDR3 is 11 residues. Germline assignment: CDR1 MDHEN and CDR2 SYDVKM. The CDR3 nucleotides are TGTGCCAGCAGGCGGAACACTGAAGCTTTCTTT. Its translation is CASRRNTEAFF.

CDR3 amino acids: CASSEDRLSRTEAFF. The CDR3, as DNA: TGTGCCAGCAGTGAAGACAGGCTGAGTAGGACTGAAGCTTTCTTT. The chain couples TRBV6-1 to TRBJ1-1; D may be TRBD1 (5 bases). The CDR3 spans 15 residues. V dropped 1 base and J dropped 5 bases, with 14 bases sitting between them. Germline lookup yields CDR1 MNHNS and CDR2 SASEGT.

The chain has TRBV2 and TRBJ2-1; 11 bases are shared with TRBD2. The length of the CDR3 is 16 residues. J was trimmed by 6 bases and V by 2 bases; bases with no gene match: 6. Germline CDR1 is SNHLY and CDR2 is FYNNEI. CDR3: CASSELASGRSNEQFF. Written as DNA, the CDR3 is TGTGCCAGCAGTGAATTGGCTAGCGGGAGGTCCAATGAGCAGTTCTTC. The full variable domain, with the rest looked up from reference TRBV2 and TRBJ2-1, is EPEVTQTPSHQVTQMGQEVILRCVPISNHLYFYWYRQILGQKVEFLVSFYNNEISEKSEIFDDQFSVERPDGSNFTLKIRSTKLEDSAMYFCASSELASGRSNEQFFGPGTRLTVL.

The chain has TRBV5-1 and TRBJ2-2; D is unclear. The CDR3 is made up of 14 amino acids. Germline V gene sequence: CDR1 SGHRS, CDR2 YFSETQ. V was trimmed by 0 bases and J by 2 bases, leaving 5 bases between them. The CDR3 sequence is CASSLVPNTGELFF. DNA of the CDR3: TGCGCCAGCAGCTTGGTCCCTAACACCGGGGAGCTGTTTTTT.

The genes are TRBV7-9 and TRBJ2-5; 9 bases map to TRBD1. CDR1 and CDR2 from the germline V gene are SEHNR and FQNEAQ (reference sequence). Germline trimming cut 4 bases from V and 3 bases from J; bases unmatched to any gene: 12. CDR3 length: 17 residues. This CDR3 reads CASSSPISGQGKETQYF. The CDR3 nucleotides read TGTGCCAGCAGCTCGCCCATTTCGGGACAGGGAAAAGAGACCCAGTACTTC.

J is TRBJ2-5 and V is TRBV11-2; 7 bases are a match to TRBD1. The CDR3 has 16 amino acids. Per the germline V gene, CDR1 is SGHAT and CDR2 is FQNNGV. After removal of 5 bases from V and 4 bases from J, the junction contained 13 bases not matched to a gene. The CDR3 DNA follows: TGTGCCAGCAGCCCGGCGCAGTACAGGGGTGGAGAGACCCAGTACTTC. It codes for CASSPAQYRGGETQYF.

The J gene is TRBJ2-7, the V gene TRBV20-1, with a weak D call TRBD2 (6 bases). The CDR3 is 11 residues long. The V and J ends lost 6 bases and 2 bases respectively, with 8 bases between them. The germline V gene has CDR1 DFQATT and CDR2 SNEGSKA (reference sequence). As DNA, the CDR3 is TGCAGTGCCCCGGGGGCCTACGAGCAGTACTTC. This sequence encodes CSAPGAYEQYF.

The V gene is TRBV25-1, the J gene TRBJ2-5, with no clear D. The V end lost 1 base, the J end lost 5 bases, and 8 bases lay between the germline ends. The CDR3 loop spans 13 amino acids. Looked up from germline, CDR1 is MGHDK and CDR2 is SYGVNS. The CDR3 protein is CASSEFRVETQYF. The CDR3 coding sequence is TGTGCCAGCAGTGAATTTAGGGTCGAGACCCAGTACTTC.

The genes are TRBV19 and TRBJ1-5; 8 bases line up with TRBD1. The CDR3 is made up of 17 amino acids. Per the germline V gene, CDR1 is LNHDA and CDR2 is SQIVND (reference sequence). Trimming removed 5 bases from V and 4 bases from J; junction bases left unmatched: 13. This CDR3 is CASSLQGARVWNQPQHF. CDR3 nucleotides: TGTGCCAGTAGTCTCCAGGGGGCGAGGGTTTGGAATCAGCCCCAGCATTTT.

The V and J genes are TRBV7-9 and TRBJ2-5; 8 bases line up with TRBD1. V lost 2 bases and J lost 5; bases outside the gene matches: 7. The CDR3 is 15 amino acids. Germline V gives CDR1 SEHNR, CDR2 FQNEAQ (reference sequence). For the CDR3, the DNA is TGTGCCAGCAGCTTACTACAGGGGGTAGGGGAGACCCAGTACTTC. Protein sequence: CASSLLQGVGETQYF.

The genes are TRBV5-6 and TRBJ2-1; 9 bases line up with TRBD1. Trimming removed 7 bases from V and 1 base from J; junction bases left unmatched: 9. Germline V CDR1 and CDR2: SGHDT, YYEEEE. This CDR3 spans 16 amino acids. The CDR3 here is CASQSGTGSSYNEQFF. The DNA of the CDR3 is TGTGCCAGCCAATCCGGGACAGGGAGTTCCTACAATGAGCAGTTCTTC.

The chain carries TRBV28 and TRBJ2-3; a possible D gene is TRBD2 (5 bases). Per germline, CDR1 MDHEN and CDR2 SYDVKM. This CDR3 is built from 16 residues. V was clipped by 5 bases and J by 5 bases, with 20 bases between them. The CDR3 protein is CASSLSLGRGRDTQYF. As DNA, the CDR3 is TGTGCCAGCAGTCTCTCCCTCGGACGGGGAAGAGATACGCAGTATTTT.

CDR3 sequence: CASSYSLEYEQFF. The DNA for the CDR3 is TGTGCCAGCAGTTACTCGCTGGAGTATGAGCAGTTCTTC. This chain connects TRBV6-5 to TRBJ2-1; D is unresolved. The CDR3 totals 13 residues. Between the trimmed V and J ends, which lost 0 bases and 8 bases, there was a span of 8 bases. The germline V gene encodes CDR1 MNHEY and CDR2 SVGAGI.

This chain joins TRBV10-3 and TRBJ1-5; D might be TRBD1 (5 bases). This CDR3 contains 14 residues. Trimming removed 6 bases at V and 5 bases at J, with 14 bases between. Germline CDR1 ENHRY, CDR2 SYGVKD. The CDR3 sequence: CAIRPGGNDQPQHF. DNA of the CDR3: TGTGCCATCAGACCCGGGGGGAACGATCAGCCCCAGCATTTT.

V and J are TRBV28 and TRBJ2-1, with a possible D match to TRBD2 (5 bases). Germline V CDR1 and CDR2: MDHEN, SYDVKM. V shed 5 bases and J shed 6 bases, with 17 bases lying between them. The CDR3 extends over 15 amino acids. CDR3 sequence (DNA): TGTGCCAGCAGTCCCCTGCTAGCTTGGTCCAATGAGCAGTTCTTC. Its protein is CASSPLLAWSNEQFF.

The chain employs TRBV2 and TRBJ2-1, with 12 bases identical to TRBD2. J gave up 0 bases and V 4 bases, and 19 bases lay outside the gene matches. This CDR3 comprises 22 residues. Germline lookup yields CDR1 SNHLY and CDR2 FYNNEI. CDR3 loop: CASSGTRDHRTSGASSYNEQFF. The CDR3 DNA reads as TGTGCCAGCAGTGGGACTAGGGATCACAGGACTAGCGGGGCAAGCTCCTACAATGAGCAGTTCTTC.

CDR3 sequence: CASSLSGTTPYEQYF. DNA for the CDR3: TGTGCCAGCAGCTTGTCCGGGACTACCCCCTACGAGCAGTACTTC. The chain is built from TRBV11-3 and TRBJ2-7; 7 nucleotides line up with TRBD2. This CDR3 contains 15 residues. CDR1 SGHNT and CDR2 YENEEA come from the germline V gene. The V and J ends lost 3 bases and 2 bases, in that order; junction bases with no gene match: 7.

V gene TRBV5-1 combines with J gene TRBJ2-3; D remains ambiguous. The V end lost 0 bases, the J end lost 1 base, and 9 bases lay between the germline ends. This CDR3 region has 15 residues. Germline lookup yields CDR1 SGHRS and CDR2 YFSETQ. This chain's CDR3 is CASSLDGLGTDTQYF. DNA of the CDR3: TGCGCCAGCAGCTTGGACGGGCTAGGCACAGATACGCAGTATTTT.

The J gene is TRBJ2-7, the V gene TRBV10-3; no reliable D call. The V end lost 10 bases, the J end lost 3 bases, and 10 bases lay between the germline ends. The CDR3 is made up of 11 amino acids. Germline CDR1 is ENHRY and CDR2 is SYGVKD. CDR3 protein: CATSISYEQYF. For the CDR3, the DNA is TGTGCCACGTCAATTAGCTACGAGCAGTACTTC.

This rearrangement joins TRBV7-2 to TRBJ1-5; 8 positions match TRBD1. The CDR3 runs 17 residues. Germline V gene lookup returns CDR1 SGHTA and CDR2 FQGNSA. After removal of 1 base from V and 1 base from J, the junction contained 6 bases not matched to a gene. The CDR3 region has the DNA TGTGCCAGCAGCTTAGGCAGGGGGCAGGGGAGCAATCAGCCCCAGCATTTT. The encoded protein is CASSLGRGQGSNQPQHF.

This rearrangement joins TRBV19 to TRBJ2-4; D is ambiguous. The germline V gene has CDR1 LNHDA and CDR2 SQIVND (reference sequence). The CDR3 contains 16 residues. Trimming left V 3 bases short and J 0 bases short, with 12 bases between. As DNA, the CDR3 is TGTGCCAGTAGTATCCTGGTGGGGTTAGCCAAAAACATTCAGTACTTC. It encodes CASSILVGLAKNIQYF. Variable domain in full (rest from reference TRBV19 and TRBJ2-4): DGGITQSPKYLFRKEGQNVTLSCEQNLNHDAMYWYRQDPGQGLRLIYYSQIVNDFQKGDIAEGYSVSREKKESFPLTVTSAQKNPTAFYLCASSILVGLAKNIQYFGAGTRLSVL.

The chain links TRBV19 to TRBJ2-1; 8 positions agree with TRBD1. The CDR3 runs 16 residues. The germline V gene has CDR1 LNHDA and CDR2 SQIVND (reference sequence). The V segment lost 1 base and the J segment 8 bases; nucleotides outside the gene matches: 10. The CDR3 DNA follows: TGTGCCAGTAGTATAGCTCCAGGACAGGGCGTTCATGAGCAGTTCTTC. Its protein product is CASSIAPGQGVHEQFF.

The V and J genes are TRBV6-1 and TRBJ1-5; no reliable D call. Germline CDR1 reads MNHNS; CDR2 reads SASEGT. The CDR3 consists of 14 residues. Trimming pared 5 bases from V and 3 bases from J, leaving 11 bases between. The chain's CDR3 is CASSYGLTNQPQHF. CDR3 DNA: TGTGCCAGCAGTTATGGACTGACCAATCAGCCCCAGCATTTT.

The J gene is TRBJ2-7, the V gene TRBV27; D is ambiguous. The germline CDR1 and CDR2 sequences are MNHEY and SMNVEV (reference sequence). The CDR3 is made up of 14 amino acids. The germline V and J ends were trimmed by 3 bases and 0 bases, with 9 bases remaining between them. CDR3 protein: CASSFSTPSYEQYF. CDR3 DNA sequence: TGTGCCAGCAGTTTCTCGACACCCTCCTACGAGCAGTACTTC.

The chain uses TRBV9 and TRBJ2-4; D is uncertain. The CDR3 runs 15 residues. Germline V gene sequence: CDR1 SGDLS, CDR2 YYNGEE. V dropped 0 bases and J dropped 1 base, with 8 bases sitting between them. CDR3 sequence: CASSVDQGAKNIQYF. The CDR3 nucleotides are TGTGCCAGCAGCGTAGATCAAGGGGCCAAAAACATTCAGTACTTC.

The chain uses TRBV30 and TRBJ1-5; TRBD1 aligns across 10 bases. Unmatched junction bases numbered 7, after V lost 5 bases and J lost 6 bases. The CDR3 is 14 amino acids. Germline V gene data show CDR1 as GTSNPN and CDR2 as SVGIG (reference sequence). CDR3 bases: TGTGCCTGGGGAAGAGGGACAGGGGCTCAGCCCCAGCATTTT. Translated, it gives CAWGRGTGAQPQHF.

This chain uses TRBV4-3 with TRBJ1-3; the D gene is possibly TRBD1 (6 bases). Trimming removed 4 bases from V and 7 bases from J, with 23 bases in between. This CDR3 is built from 17 residues. The germline V gene encodes CDR1 LGHNA and CDR2 YSLEER. The CDR3, as DNA: TGCGCCAGCAGCCCATCCTATAAGGGGCAGGGGCGCAACACCATATATTTT. Protein product: CASSPSYKGQGRNTIYF.